Below, 12 T cell receptor beta chains from the same sample are listed, as sequenced in a study of beta chain features in type 1 diabetes (dated by TCRdb to 2016 to 2019). Beyond this particular receptor, the publication reports: Type 1 diabetes patients showed a moderate but significant shortening of TCRB CDR3 length in all four CD4+ subsets.

The receptor library was made with the immunoSEQ multiplex PCR assay. The entire amount of isolated RNA was reverse transcribed using the High Capacity cDNA Reverse Transcription Kit, so the sequenced TCRB transcripts were expressed ones. Sourced from immuneACCESS, this table was stored by TCRdb with only in-frame sequences that have V and J called. A share of the clones is absent; for the studies checked, an unresolved V gene accounts for under half, and the remainder has no known explanation. Present in this sample are 680,000 or so clones, 13% of which were seen just once. The ten most abundant clones make up approximately 0.02% of the sample. The antigens for these receptors are not known. Sample: naive CD4+ T cells from blood. This sample's cell subset or site label indicates: true naive CD4+ T cells. Every receptor here comes from a man between 18 and 29 years old with type 1 diabetes.

The chain uses TRBV19 and TRBJ2-7; 11 nucleotides line up with TRBD2. Germline values: CDR1 LNHDA, CDR2 SQIVND (reference sequence). The CDR3 runs 14 residues. Losses at the gene ends were 4 bases for V and 5 bases for J; bases not matched to a gene: 4. CDR3 nucleotide sequence: TGTGCCAGTAGTAAACTAGCGGGGGCCGACGAGCAGTACTTC. It translates to CASSKLAGADEQYF. Together with reference TRBV19 and TRBJ2-7, the CDR3 gives the full variable domain: DGGITQSPKYLFRKEGQNVTLSCEQNLNHDAMYWYRQDPGQGLRLIYYSQIVNDFQKGDIAEGYSVSREKKESFPLTVTSAQKNPTAFYLCASSKLAGADEQYFGPGTRLTVT.

This clone was seen more than once but under ten times. The chain couples TRBV7-3 to TRBJ2-1; the D gene is possibly TRBD1 (6 bases). The length of the CDR3 is 13 residues. Deletions cut 5 bases from V and 7 bases from J, with 12 bases between. Germline V gene sequence: CDR1 SGHTA, CDR2 FQGTGA. The CDR3 DNA follows: TGTGCCAGCAGCGTCGAGAGGGGGAATGAGCAGTTCTTC. Residues: CASSVERGNEQFF.

This chain uses TRBV2 with TRBJ1-1; D ambiguous. The CDR3 is 14 amino acids. Germline assignment: CDR1 SNHLY and CDR2 FYNNEI. V was clipped by 3 bases and J by 3 bases, with 11 bases between them. This CDR3 reads CASSDVGSYTEAFF. For the CDR3, the DNA is TGTGCCAGCAGTGATGTGGGCAGCTACACTGAAGCTTTCTTT.

The chain joins TRBV7-2 to TRBJ2-7, with D possibly TRBD2 on 5 matching bases. V was shortened by 6 bases and J by 7 bases, with 16 bases between the two germline ends. The CDR3 is made up of 13 amino acids. The germline gives CDR1 SGHTA, CDR2 FQGNSA. CDR3 sequence (DNA): TGTGCCAGCAGTCGACTGGGCGGGCGGGAGCAGTACTTC. Amino acids: CASSRLGGREQYF.

This clone appeared a few times. The V call is TRBV2, the J call TRBJ2-1, with a weak D call TRBD2 (6 bases). Germline loops: CDR1 SNHLY, CDR2 FYNNEI. The CDR3 covers 13 residues. The ends were cut back, 3 bases at V and 9 bases at J, with 12 bases in the middle. The CDR3 coding sequence is TGTGCCAGCAGTGATGGGCAGGGAGGTGAGCAGTTCTTC. It specifies CASSDGQGGEQFF. Full variable domain (remainder filled in from reference TRBV2 and TRBJ2-1): EPEVTQTPSHQVTQMGQEVILRCVPISNHLYFYWYRQILGQKVEFLVSFYNNEISEKSEIFDDQFSVERPDGSNFTLKIRSTKLEDSAMYFCASSDGQGGEQFFGPGTRLTVL.

The chain links TRBV6-6 to TRBJ2-3, with TRBD2 as a possible D gene (6 bases). The V end was cut by 8 bases, the J end by 3 bases, with 15 bases between. This CDR3 contains 14 residues. Germline V gene lookup returns CDR1 MNHNY and CDR2 SVGAGI (reference sequence). The CDR3 DNA is TGTGCCAGCGACTCGGGACTTTCGACAGATACGCAGTATTTT. It yields the protein CASDSGLSTDTQYF.

This clone was observed a few times. The CDR3 reads CASSPPARRRNYGYTF. CDR3 nucleotides: TGTGCCAGCAGCCCCCCAGCAAGACGACGGAACTATGGCTACACCTTC. The chain employs TRBV7-2 and TRBJ1-2; D is unclear. V was pared by 5 bases and J by 2 bases, with 18 bases between. The CDR3 extends over 16 amino acids. Germline lookup yields CDR1 SGHTA and CDR2 FQGNSA.

This clone was counted a single time. This chain joins TRBV30 and TRBJ2-7; no clear D gene. The CDR3 consists of 11 residues. Germline V lookup: CDR1 GTSNPN, CDR2 SVGIG (reference sequence). The V end was cut by 1 base, the J end by 6 bases, with 7 bases between. CDR3 bases: TGTGCCTGGAGTGGATCGACCGAGCAGTACTTC. As protein: CAWSGSTEQYF.

The table lists this clone with a few counts. The genes are TRBV9 and TRBJ2-6; a possible D gene is TRBD2 (5 bases). The CDR3 totals 16 residues. CDR1 is SGDLS and CDR2 is YYNGEE in the germline V gene. Trimming cost V 0 bases and J 1 base, with 8 bases left between them. CDR3: CASSVAEGSGANVLTF. The CDR3 DNA reads as TGTGCCAGCAGCGTAGCTGAGGGTTCTGGGGCCAACGTCCTGACTTTC.

V gene TRBV15 combines with J gene TRBJ2-1; TRBD1 agrees at 12 bases. The CDR3 covers 15 residues. V gave up 9 bases and J gave up 2 bases; unmatched junction bases: 5. Germline loops: CDR1 LNHNV, CDR2 YYDKDF (reference sequence). The CDR3 sequence: CATGTGGIAYNEQFF. CDR3 coding DNA: TGTGCCACTGGGACAGGGGGCATAGCCTACAATGAGCAGTTCTTC. Variable domain in full (rest from reference TRBV15 and TRBJ2-1): DAMVIQNPRYQVTQFGKPVTLSCSQTLNHNVMYWYQQKSSQAPKLLFHYYDKDFNNEADTPDNFQSRRPNTSFCFLDIRSPGLGDTAMYLCATGTGGIAYNEQFFGPGTRLTVL.

The table lists this clone with a few counts. This chain uses TRBV7-6 with TRBJ1-1; TRBD1 matches at 7 bases. The CDR3 sequence is 14 residues long. J gave up 11 bases and V 1 base, and 10 bases lay outside the gene matches. Germline V gives CDR1 SGHVS, CDR2 FNYEAQ. Here the CDR3 reads CASSLGPVGQAAFF. CDR3 nucleotide sequence: TGTGCCAGCAGCTTAGGCCCGGTAGGACAGGCCGCTTTCTTT.

There are a few counts of this clone. The chain links TRBV5-8 to TRBJ2-5; D perhaps matches TRBD1 (6 bases). This CDR3 region has 13 residues. Germline-derived CDR1 and CDR2 are SGHTS and YDEGEE. V lost 3 bases, J lost 2 bases, and 8 bases lay in between. The CDR3 nucleotides are TGTGCCAGCAGCTCCGACAGGCAAGAGACCCAGTACTTC. Translation gives CASSSDRQETQYF.